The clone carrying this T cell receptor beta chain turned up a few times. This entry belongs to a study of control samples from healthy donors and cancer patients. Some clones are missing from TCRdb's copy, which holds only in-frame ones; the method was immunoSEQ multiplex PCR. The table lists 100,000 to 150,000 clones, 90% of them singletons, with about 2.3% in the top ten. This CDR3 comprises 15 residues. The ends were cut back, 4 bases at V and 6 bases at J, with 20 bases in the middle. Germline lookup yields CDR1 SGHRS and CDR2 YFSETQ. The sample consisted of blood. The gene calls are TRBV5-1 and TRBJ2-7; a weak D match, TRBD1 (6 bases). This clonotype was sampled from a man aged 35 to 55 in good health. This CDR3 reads CASSPLSRTVIEQYF. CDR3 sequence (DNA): TGCGCCAGCAGCCCCCTTTCCCGGACAGTGATCGAGCAGTACTTC.